Included here is one T cell receptor (beta chain) sequence, with context. The sample comes from a study of blood T cell repertoires in COVID-19. Turning to the study itself: The origin of the acute and convalescent COVID-19 samples was the United States, Italy and Spain. The analysed material was cDNA or gDNA that came from T cells, B-cell-depleted T cells, or PBMCs.

Original handling: Scientists estimated how many nucleated cells there were by amplifying reference gene primers. Libraries were prepared by immunoSEQ multiplex PCR; TCRdb keeps only in-frame clonotypes and omits some of them. V and J calls and clone size are given by that table; D and trimming were obtained from the DNA. This table has some 50,000 clones, 77% appearing once. The origin of this receptor is a human donor with active or convalescent COVID-19. The donor label of this sample is uncertain. Material: peripheral blood.

The CDR3 sequence: CASSLDRGGQPQHF. CDR3 DNA: TGTGCCAGCAGCTTGGACAGAGGAGGACAGCCCCAGCATTTT. The chain joins TRBV7-2 to TRBJ1-5; TRBD1 is a possible D gene (6 bases). The CDR3 contains 14 residues. CDR1 is SGHTA and CDR2 is FQGNSA in the germline V gene. Trimming removed 3 bases at V and 7 bases at J, with 13 bases between.